Sequencing of this TCR beta chain was carried out in a study of cytomegalovirus exposure and HLA in healthy donors. Note on this clone: Its antigen is still unknown.

A multiplex PCR was run with 60 Vbeta primers and 13 Jbeta primers. Assay: immunoSEQ multiplex PCR; the TCRdb copy retains only in-frame clones and omits some. The sample contains 130,000 to 150,000 clones, 75% to 80% of which appear only once. Study-wide results and limits: CMV serostatus was the sole immune exposure information available. Later, TCR association rates were found to vary by HLA locus, highest for DRB1 and lowest for HLA-C.

The CDR3 spans 16 residues. Germline V gene lookup returns CDR1 LGHNA and CDR2 YNFKEQ. V was clipped by 4 bases and J by 4 bases; unmatched bases: 9. The V and J genes are TRBV4-2 and TRBJ1-2; 10 bases are a match to TRBD1. The source is a woman aged 45-59 years in good health and CMV-seronegative. Material: PBMCs. The CDR3 here is CASSRFTGTGVYGYTF. In DNA form, the CDR3 reads TGTGCCAGCAGCCGGTTCACCGGGACAGGGGTCTATGGCTACACCTTC.